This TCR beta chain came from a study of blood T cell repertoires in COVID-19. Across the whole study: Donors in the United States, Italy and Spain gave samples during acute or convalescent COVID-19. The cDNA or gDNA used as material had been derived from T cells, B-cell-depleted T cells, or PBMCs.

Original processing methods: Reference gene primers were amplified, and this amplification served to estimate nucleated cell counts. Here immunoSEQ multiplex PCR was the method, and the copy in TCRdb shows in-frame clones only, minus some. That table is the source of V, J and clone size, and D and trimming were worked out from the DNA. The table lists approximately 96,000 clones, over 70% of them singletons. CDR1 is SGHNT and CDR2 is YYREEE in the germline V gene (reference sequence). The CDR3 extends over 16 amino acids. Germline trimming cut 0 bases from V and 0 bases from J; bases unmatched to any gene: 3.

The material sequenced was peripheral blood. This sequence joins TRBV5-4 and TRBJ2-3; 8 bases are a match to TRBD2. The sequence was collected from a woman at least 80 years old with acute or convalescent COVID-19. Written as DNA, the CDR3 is TGTGCCAGCAGCTTGGCCACGGGGGGGAGCACAGATACGCAGTATTTT. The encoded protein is CASSLATGGSTDTQYF.